The T cell receptor (beta chain) described here comes from a study of cytomegalovirus exposure and HLA in healthy donors. Whole-study context: A subsequent analysis reported that the roughly 120 validation repertoires were produced on the same platform that had also been used for the roughly 700 first-cohort repertoires.

Findings and limits, study-wide: Some TCR beta chains (around 160 of them) were listed as cytomegalovirus-associated. In vitro, three CMV-associated chains proved specific for CMV antigens.

The data were produced by immunoSEQ multiplex PCR, yet TCRdb's version contains in-frame clones alone and is incomplete. The table includes more than 85,000 clones, roughly 90% detected once. With respect to this clone: Its target is unknown.

With V trimmed by 5 bases and J by 9 bases, 8 bases remained unmatched. The CDR3 runs 15 residues. The germline V gene encodes CDR1 SNHLY and CDR2 FYNNEI. Material: PBMCs. This chain connects TRBV2 to TRBJ2-5; 14 positions match TRBD2. The TCR comes from a woman aged 18-29 years in good health and CMV-seronegative. The CDR3 DNA follows: TGTGCCAGCAGTATGACTAGCGGGGGGGCTATGGCCCAGTACTTC. The encoded protein is CASSMTSGGAMAQYF.